In this sample, the clone carrying this T cell receptor beta chain turned up a few times. Its antigen remains unknown. Sequenced material consisted of expressed TCRB transcripts (all of the isolated RNA was reverse transcribed). Measured with immunoSEQ multiplex PCR; TCRdb has only the in-frame clones, and not every one. The data hold 600,000 or so clones, with more than 12% observed a single time. From germline, CDR1 is MNHNS and CDR2 SASEGT. The CDR3 runs 13 residues. V lost 7 bases, J lost 0 bases, and 4 bases lay in between. This entry is derived from a study of beta chain features in type 1 diabetes. Study results and limitations: Across all four CD4+ subsets, people with type 1 diabetes showed modestly shorter TCRB CDR3s.

Central memory, naive, regulatory and stem cell-like memory CD4+ cells were sorted by CD45RO/CCR7/CD25/CD127/CD95/CD27. The V gene is TRBV6-1, the J gene TRBJ2-6; no definite D call. The sample comprised naive CD4+ T cells from blood. This TCR came from a man aged 18 to 29 with type 1 diabetes. CDR3 nucleotides: TGTGCCAGCAAGGTCTCTGGGGCCAACGTCCTGACTTTC. This codes for CASKVSGANVLTF.